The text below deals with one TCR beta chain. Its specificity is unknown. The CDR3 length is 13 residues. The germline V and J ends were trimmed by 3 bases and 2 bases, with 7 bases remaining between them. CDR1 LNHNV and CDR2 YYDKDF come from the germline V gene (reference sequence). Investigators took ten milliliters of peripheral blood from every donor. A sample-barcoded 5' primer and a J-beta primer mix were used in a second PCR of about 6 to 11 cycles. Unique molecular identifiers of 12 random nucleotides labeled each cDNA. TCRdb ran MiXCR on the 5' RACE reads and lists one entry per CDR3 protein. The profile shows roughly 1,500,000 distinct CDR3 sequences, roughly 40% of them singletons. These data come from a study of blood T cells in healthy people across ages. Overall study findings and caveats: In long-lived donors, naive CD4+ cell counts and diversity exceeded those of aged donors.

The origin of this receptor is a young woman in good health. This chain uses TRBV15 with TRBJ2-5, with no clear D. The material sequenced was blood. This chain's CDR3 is CATSRVGQETQYF. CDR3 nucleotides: TGTGCCACCAGCAGGGTAGGACAAGAGACCCAGTACTTC.